A single sample is the source of the 14 T cell receptor beta chains below, sequenced in a study of T cells expressing NK-cell markers. TCRdb reprocessed the 5' RACE reads and reports one entry per CDR3 protein, with no DNA. This repertoire includes 150,000 to 180,000 distinct CDR3 sequences. Specimen: blood T cells: a sorted CD56 or NKG2C T cell subset, CD4+ or CD8+ T cells, or bulk PBMC T cells (not recorded which). These receptors were taken from a woman aged 45-59 years in good health.

The chain uses TRBV9 and TRBJ2-5. CDR3 size: 14 residues. Germline lookup yields CDR1 SGDLS and CDR2 YYNGEE. CDR3 region: CASSADSRQETQYF.

The chain combines TRBV12-3 or TRBV12-4 with TRBJ1-5. The CDR3 contains 13 residues. The CDR3 sequence: CASSREGLEPQHF.

The gene calls are TRBV7-8 and TRBJ2-3; no DNA is available, so the TRBD1 call from TCRdb remains unchecked. Germline CDR1 and CDR2: SGHVS and FQNEAQ. The CDR3 totals 16 residues. The CDR3 loop reads CASSIHRDTRPDTQYF.

The chain is built from TRBV20-1 and TRBJ1-5; TCRdb selects TRBD1, and the lack of DNA leaves this call unchecked. Per the germline V gene, CDR1 is DFQATT and CDR2 is SNEGSKA (reference sequence). The CDR3 is made up of 14 amino acids. The CDR3: CSARHTGVNQPQHF.

The chain couples TRBV3-1 to TRBJ2-7; TCRdb selects TRBD2, and the lack of DNA leaves this call unchecked. The germline CDR1 and CDR2 sequences are LGHDT and YNNKEL (reference sequence). This CDR3 has 14 amino acids. CDR3 residues: CASSTGTSGYEQYF.

The chain carries TRBV20-1 and TRBJ1-5; the TCRdb call, TRBD1, lacks DNA for checking. The CDR3 sequence is 15 residues long. Germline CDR1 reads DFQATT; CDR2 reads SNEGSKA (reference sequence). CDR3 region: CSATPGHNSNQPQHF.

The chain combines TRBV11-2 with TRBJ2-7; as DNA is missing, the TRBD1 call by TCRdb cannot be tested. CDR3 length equals 13 residues. From germline, CDR1 is SGHAT and CDR2 FQNNGV. CDR3 in amino acids: CASSLTQDYEQYF. Variable domain in full (rest from reference TRBV11-2 and TRBJ2-7): EAGVAQSPRYKIIEKRQSVAFWCNPISGHATLYWYQQILGQGPKLLIQFQNNGVVDDSQLPKDRFSAERLKGVDSTLKIQPAKLEDSAVYLCASSLTQDYEQYFGPGTRLTVT.

This rearrangement joins TRBV7-9 to TRBJ2-1. CDR3 length equals 13 residues. Germline CDR1 is SEHNR and CDR2 is FQNEAQ (reference sequence). CDR3 region: CASSLAARYEQFF.

The V call is TRBV27, the J call TRBJ2-1. CDR1 is MNHEY, CDR2 SMNVEV, per germline (reference sequence). The CDR3 consists of 15 residues. The CDR3 protein is CASSLQESSYNEQFF.

The V and J genes are TRBV27 and TRBJ2-3; the TCRdb call, TRBD2, lacks DNA for checking. Per germline, CDR1 MNHEY and CDR2 SMNVEV (reference sequence). The CDR3 is 13 amino acids. The CDR3 spells CASSGWRADTQYF.

This chain connects TRBV12-3 or TRBV12-4 to TRBJ2-7; TCRdb outputs TRBD1, but without DNA this stays unchecked. This CDR3 has 13 residues. The CDR3 loop is CASSFGSPGEQYF.

This chain links TRBV7-6 with TRBJ2-7; checking the TCRdb D call of TRBD1 is not possible without DNA. CDR1 and CDR2 from the germline V gene are SGHVS and FNYEAQ. This CDR3 region has 15 residues. The CDR3 region is CASSDTPGQGGEQYF.

CDR3 sequence: CASSSSWNTGELFF. The J gene is TRBJ2-2, the V gene TRBV7-9. This CDR3 comprises 14 residues. Germline V lookup: CDR1 SEHNR, CDR2 FQNEAQ (reference sequence).

The chain is built from TRBV6-2 or TRBV6-3 and TRBJ2-7; the D gene TCRdb calls, TRBD2, cannot be checked with no DNA. The germline gives CDR1 MNHEY, CDR2 SVGEGT. The CDR3 is 15 amino acids. CDR3 residues: CASRLGTSGSYEQYF.